This is a list of T cell receptor beta chains from one sample in a study of blood T cell repertoires in COVID-19. This table comes from immunoSEQ multiplex PCR, and its TCRdb copy is limited to in-frame clones, with some not included. Among more than 85,000 clones listed, roughly 88% were seen once. Sequencing was done on a sample of peripheral blood. Receptor source: a man in his fifties or sixties with COVID-19, enrolled during active disease. CDR3s include the opening cysteine and the closing phenylalanine or tryptophan. D genes are given only for firm matches. Only part of the rows carry a size: once, few, many, or a class if the clone is expanded.

abundance	v_gene	d_gene	j_gene	CDR3nt	CDR3aa
-	TRBV9	-	TRBJ1-2	TGTGCCAGCAGCGTAGACACGGGATCCACCCTTTATGGCTACACCTTC	CASSVDTGSTLYGYTF
-	TRBV28	-	TRBJ1-2	TGTGCCAGCAGTTTTCTCTCCGGCTACACCTTC	CASSFLSGYTF
-	TRBV3-1/TRBV3-2	-	TRBJ1-1	TGTGCCAGCAGCCAGGTTTCCGGGATGAGAGGTGAAGCTTTCTTT	CASSQVSGMRGEAFF
-	TRBV2	TRBD1	TRBJ1-5	TGTGCCACCAAACCGACAGGGGCGGCGGGACAGCCCCAGCATTTT	CATKPTGAAGQPQHF
-	TRBV4-2	TRBD2	TRBJ2-1	TGTGCCAGCAGCCAAGACACTAGCGGGGGCTACAATGAGCAGTTCTTC	CASSQDTSGGYNEQFF
-	TRBV10-2	-	TRBJ1-2	TGCGCCAGCAGTTCGGGTTCGTTCGGGGACACTCATGGCTACACCTTC	CASSSGSFGDTHGYTF
-	TRBV4-1	TRBD2	TRBJ2-1	TGCGCCAGCAGCCCTCAAGTGGATCTAGCGGGGGGGTTGCACGAGCAGTTCTTC	CASSPQVDLAGGLHEQFF
-	TRBV2	TRBD1	TRBJ1-4	TGTGCCGGCTGGACAGGACTAAATGAAAAACTGTTTTTT	CAGWTGLNEKLFF
-	TRBV6-2/TRBV6-3	-	TRBJ2-7	TGTGCCAGCAGTTACGCGGCGGGGGCAGAGCAGTACTTC	CASSYAAGAEQYF
-	TRBV4-2	TRBD2	TRBJ2-1	TGTGCCAGCAGCCAAGGAATCCGGGGGGGCACCTACAATGAGCAGTTCTTC	CASSQGIRGGTYNEQFF
-	TRBV23-1	-	TRBJ1-5	TGCGCCAGCAGTCAATATATGGTCGGGGGGGACTATAGCAATCAGCCCCAGCATTTT	CASSQYMVGGDYSNQPQHF
once	TRBV19	-	TRBJ1-2	TGTGCCAGTAGTTCCCATTGGCAGGCGAACTATGGCTACACCTTC	CASSSHWQANYGYTF
-	TRBV10-2	-	TRBJ1-5	TGCGCCAGCAGTGAGTCCACAGGCAATCAGCCCCAGCATTTT	CASSESTGNQPQHF
-	TRBV11-1	TRBD1	TRBJ2-1	TGTGCCAGCAGCTTACGGGACAGGGGCTACAATGAGCAGTTCTTC	CASSLRDRGYNEQFF
-	TRBV18	TRBD1	TRBJ1-2	TGTGCCAGCTCATTACAGGGGGCGAAGGGCTACACCTTC	CASSLQGAKGYTF
-	TRBV3-1/TRBV3-2	-	TRBJ2-3	TGTGCCAGCAGCCAAGGTTGGCTTCGCACAGATACGCAGTATTTT	CASSQGWLRTDTQYF
-	TRBV18	-	TRBJ2-2	TGTGCCAGCTCAGCAAGGAGGGCCGGGGAGCTGTTTTTT	CASSARRAGELFF